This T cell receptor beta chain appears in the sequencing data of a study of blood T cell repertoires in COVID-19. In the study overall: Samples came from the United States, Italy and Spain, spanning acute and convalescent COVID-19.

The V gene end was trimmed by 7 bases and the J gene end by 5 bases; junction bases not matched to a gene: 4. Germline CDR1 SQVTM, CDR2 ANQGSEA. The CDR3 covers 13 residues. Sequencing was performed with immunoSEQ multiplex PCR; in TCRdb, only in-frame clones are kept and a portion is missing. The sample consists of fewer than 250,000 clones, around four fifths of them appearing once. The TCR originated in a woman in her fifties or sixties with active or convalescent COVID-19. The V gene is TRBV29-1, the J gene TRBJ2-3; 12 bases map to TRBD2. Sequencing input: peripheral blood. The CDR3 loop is CSALGLAGDTQYF. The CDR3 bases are TGCAGCGCCTTGGGACTAGCGGGAGATACGCAGTATTTT.